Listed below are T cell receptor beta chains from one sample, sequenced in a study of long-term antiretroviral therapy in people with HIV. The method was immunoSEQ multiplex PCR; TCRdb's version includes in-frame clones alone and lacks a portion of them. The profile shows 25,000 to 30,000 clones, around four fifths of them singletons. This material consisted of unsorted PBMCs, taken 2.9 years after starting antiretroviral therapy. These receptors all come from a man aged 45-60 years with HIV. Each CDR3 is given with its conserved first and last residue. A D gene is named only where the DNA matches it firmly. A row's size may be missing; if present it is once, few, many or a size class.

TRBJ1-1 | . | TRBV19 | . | CASSIVTGGTEAFF | TGTGCCAGTAGTATAGTAACAGGAGGCACTGAAGCTTTCTTT
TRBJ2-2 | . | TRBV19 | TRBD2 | CASAPAGALISGELFF | TGTGCCAGTGCCCCAGCGGGGGCGCTCATTTCCGGGGAGCTGTTTTTT
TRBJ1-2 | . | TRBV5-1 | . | CASSSRGGGYGYTF | TGCGCCAGCAGCTCGAGGGGCGGGGGCTATGGCTACACCTTC
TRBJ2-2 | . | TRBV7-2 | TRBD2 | CASSRLAGGELFF | TGTGCCAGCAGCCGACTAGCGGGCGGGGAGCTGTTTTTT
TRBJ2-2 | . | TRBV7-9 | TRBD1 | CASSSPGQGDTGELFF | TGTGCCAGCAGCTCGCCGGGACAGGGGGACACCGGGGAGCTGTTTTTT
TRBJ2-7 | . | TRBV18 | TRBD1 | CASSPIGQGSYEQYF | TGTGCCAGCTCACCAATTGGACAGGGTTCCTACGAGCAGTACTTC
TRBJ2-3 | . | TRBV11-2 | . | CASSSRTGTDTQYF | TGTGCCAGCAGCTCCCGGACAGGCACAGATACGCAGTATTTT
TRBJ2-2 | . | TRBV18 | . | CASSQLFLGNANTGELFF | TGTGCCAGCTCCCAGCTTTTTCTCGGAAACGCGAACACCGGGGAGCTGTTTTTT
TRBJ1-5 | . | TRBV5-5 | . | CASSFLLDSNQPQHF | TGTGCCAGCAGCTTCCTTCTAGATTCCAATCAGCCCCAGCATTTT
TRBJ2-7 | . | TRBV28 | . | CASKDPGLRSEQYF | TGTGCCAGCAAGGACCCGGGGTTAAGGTCCGAGCAGTACTTC
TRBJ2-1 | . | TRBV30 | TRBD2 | CAWSRPSGGLLSSYNEQFF | TGTGCCTGGAGTAGGCCTAGCGGGGGCCTTTTGAGCTCCTACAATGAGCAGTTCTTC
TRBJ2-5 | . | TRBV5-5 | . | CASSVGIQETQYF | TGTGCCAGCAGCGTAGGCATCCAAGAGACCCAGTACTTC
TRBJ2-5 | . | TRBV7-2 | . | CASTSRGGPGETQYF | TGTGCCAGCACCTCAAGGGGGGGGCCGGGAGAGACCCAGTACTTC
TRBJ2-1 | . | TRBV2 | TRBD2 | CASSESRTSGGVEQFF | TGTGCCAGCAGTGAATCCCGGACTAGCGGGGGTGTTGAGCAGTTCTTC
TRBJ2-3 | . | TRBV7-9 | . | CASSFPADTQYF | TGTGCCAGCAGCTTCCCGGCAGATACGCAGTATTTT
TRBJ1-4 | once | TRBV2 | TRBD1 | CASSEQGTVGLEKLFF | TGTGCCAGCAGTGAACAAGGGACAGTGGGGCTCGAAAAACTGTTTTTT
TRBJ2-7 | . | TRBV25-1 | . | CASFAREYYEQYF | TGTGCCAGCTTTGCACGGGAATACTACGAGCAGTACTTC
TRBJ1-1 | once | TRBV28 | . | CASVGGNTEAFF | TGTGCCTCAGTCGGGGGAAACACTGAAGCTTTCTTT
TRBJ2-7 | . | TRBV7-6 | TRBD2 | CASSSFRASGRVTYEQYF | TGTGCCAGCAGCAGCTTTAGGGCCTCGGGGAGGGTTACCTACGAGCAGTACTTC
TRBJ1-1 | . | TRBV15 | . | CATSPGTARTEAFF | TGTGCCACCAGCCCCGGGACGGCGAGGACTGAAGCTTTCTTT
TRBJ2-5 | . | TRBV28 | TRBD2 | CASGSGTSGGVRETQYF | TGTGCCAGCGGTTCGGGGACTAGCGGGGGGGTTAGAGAGACCCAGTACTTC
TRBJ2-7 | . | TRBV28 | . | CASSPPGRNPYEQYF | TGTGCCAGCAGTCCCCCCGGCCGGAATCCCTACGAGCAGTACTTC
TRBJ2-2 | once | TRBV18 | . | CASSPDSLRTGELFF | TGTGCCAGCTCACCGGACAGTTTGCGGACCGGGGAGCTGTTTTTT
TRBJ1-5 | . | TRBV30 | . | CAWSVLGTSQPQHF | TGTGCCTGGAGTGTACTAGGAACCTCACAGCCCCAGCATTTT
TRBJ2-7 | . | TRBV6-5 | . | CASTMAGTTYEQYF | TGTGCCAGCACAATGGCAGGAACTACCTACGAGCAGTACTTC
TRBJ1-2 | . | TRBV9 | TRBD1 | CASSVGGTGGGYGYTF | TGTGCCAGCAGCGTAGGGGGGACAGGGGGAGGCTATGGCTACACCTTC
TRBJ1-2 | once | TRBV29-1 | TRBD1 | CSVASTGLQGYTF | TGCAGCGTTGCCTCGACAGGGCTTCAAGGCTACACCTTC
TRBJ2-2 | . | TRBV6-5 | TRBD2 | CASSYLKREITGELFF | TGTGCCAGCAGTTACTTAAAGCGGGAAATAACCGGGGAGCTGTTTTTT
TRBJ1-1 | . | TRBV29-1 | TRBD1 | CSVVGTGPSWGLNTEAFF | TGCAGCGTCGTTGGGACAGGACCTTCGTGGGGCCTTAACACTGAAGCTTTCTTT
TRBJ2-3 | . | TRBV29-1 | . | CSVALRAGRDTQYF | TGCAGCGTTGCCCTGCGGGCGGGCCGAGATACGCAGTATTTT
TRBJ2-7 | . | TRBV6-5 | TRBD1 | CASSSDRPYEQYF | TGTGCCAGCAGTTCGGACAGGCCCTACGAGCAGTACTTC
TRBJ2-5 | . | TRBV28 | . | CASSLQVTQETQYF | TGTGCCAGCAGTTTACAGGTGACCCAAGAGACCCAGTACTTC
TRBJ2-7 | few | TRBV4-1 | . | CASSQDGRSKHEQYF | TGCGCCAGCAGCCAAGATGGTAGGTCGAAGCACGAGCAGTACTTC
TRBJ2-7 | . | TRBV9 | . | CASSPGLSYEQYF | TGTGCCAGCAGCCCGGGCCTTTCCTACGAGCAGTACTTC
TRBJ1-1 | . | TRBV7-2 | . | CASSLNRGGEAFF | TGTGCCAGCAGTTTAAATAGGGGGGGTGAAGCTTTCTTT
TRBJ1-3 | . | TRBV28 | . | CASSPLMGSGNTIYF | TGTGCCAGCAGCCCCCTGATGGGATCTGGAAACACCATATATTTT
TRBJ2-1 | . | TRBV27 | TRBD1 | CASSLGTAVNEQFF | TGTGCCAGCAGTTTAGGGACAGCCGTCAATGAGCAGTTCTTC
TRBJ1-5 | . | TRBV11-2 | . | CASSLVSNQPQHF | TGTGCCAGCAGCTTAGTTAGCAATCAGCCCCAGCATTTT
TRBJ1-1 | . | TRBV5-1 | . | CASSLGTGTQNTEAFF | TGCGCCAGCAGCTTGGGGACCGGGACTCAGAACACTGAAGCTTTCTTT
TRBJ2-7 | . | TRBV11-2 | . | CASSLRAGVSVRAYEQYF | TGTGCCAGCAGCTTAAGGGCAGGGGTTTCAGTGCGAGCCTACGAGCAGTACTTC
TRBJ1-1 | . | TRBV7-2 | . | CASSLVPGKNTEAFF | TGTGCCAGCAGCTTAGTCCCGGGCAAGAACACTGAAGCTTTCTTT
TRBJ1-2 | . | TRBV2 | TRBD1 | CASRATGTGGVSYTF | TGTGCCAGCAGAGCTACCGGGACAGGGGGCGTAAGCTACACCTTC
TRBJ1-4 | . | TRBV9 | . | CASGTENLERKLFF | TGTGCCAGCGGTACAGAAAACCTCGAACGTAAACTGTTTTTT
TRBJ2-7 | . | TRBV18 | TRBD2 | CASSPLAGATAGFYEQYF | TGTGCCAGCTCACCTCTAGCGGGGGCCACGGCGGGATTCTACGAGCAGTACTTC
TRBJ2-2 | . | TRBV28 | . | CASSLGGYNTGELFF | TGTGCCAGCAGTTTAGGGGGGTACAACACCGGGGAGCTGTTTTTT
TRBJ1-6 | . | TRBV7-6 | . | CASSLEGNSPLHF | TGTGCCAGCAGCTTAGAGGGGAATTCACCCCTCCACTTT
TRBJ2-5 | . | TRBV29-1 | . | CSVSAEETQYF | TGCAGCGTTTCTGCGGAAGAGACCCAGTACTTC
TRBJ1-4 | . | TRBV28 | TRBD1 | CASSLPTGGGSKKLFF | TGTGCCAGCAGTTTGCCCACAGGGGGCGGCAGTAAAAAACTGTTTTTT
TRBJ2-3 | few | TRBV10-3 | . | CAISFPRDRVASGESTDTQYF | TGTGCCATCAGTTTTCCTCGGGACAGGGTGGCTAGCGGGGAAAGCACAGATACGCAGTATTTT
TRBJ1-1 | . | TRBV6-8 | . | CASSSRLSEGDTEAFF | TGTGCCAGCAGTTCCCGCCTGTCTGAGGGAGACACTGAAGCTTTCTTT
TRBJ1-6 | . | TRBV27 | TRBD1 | CASSLSIPGQGFSPLHF | TGTGCCAGCAGTTTATCCATACCGGGACAGGGATTTTCACCCCTCCACTTT
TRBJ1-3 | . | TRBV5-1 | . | CASSLGSSGNTIYF | TGCGCCAGCAGCTTAGGCAGCTCTGGAAACACCATATATTTT
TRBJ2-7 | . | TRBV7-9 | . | CASSFPGETYEQYF | TGTGCCAGCAGCTTCCCCGGGGAGACCTACGAGCAGTACTTC
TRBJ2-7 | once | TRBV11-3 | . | CASSFAGDYEQYF | TGTGCCAGCAGCTTTGCAGGGGACTACGAGCAGTACTTC
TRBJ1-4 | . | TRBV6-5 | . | CASRQGARNEKLFF | TGTGCCAGCAGGCAAGGGGCACGGAATGAAAAACTGTTTTTT
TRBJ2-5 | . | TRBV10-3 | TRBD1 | CAISEPGTGEETQYF | TGTGCCATCAGTGAGCCCGGGACAGGGGAAGAGACCCAGTACTTC
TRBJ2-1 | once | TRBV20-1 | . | CSASQEQFF | TGCAGTGCTAGCCAAGAGCAGTTCTTC
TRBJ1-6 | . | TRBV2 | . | CASMWGSSYNSPLHF | TGTGCCAGCATGTGGGGGAGCTCCTATAATTCACCCCTCCACTTT